This record concerns one T cell receptor beta chain sequence. Its specificity is not known. These data belong to a study of cytomegalovirus exposure and HLA in healthy donors. Germline assignment: CDR1 LGHNA and CDR2 YSLEER. This CDR3 spans 16 amino acids. V gave up 3 bases and J gave up 1 base, with 15 bases separating them. PCR amplification relied on 60 Vbeta primers (plus 13 Jbeta primers). The method was immunoSEQ multiplex PCR; TCRdb's version includes in-frame clones alone and lacks a portion of them. The sample shows about 160,000 clones, around four fifths of them seen only once. General study points: A later analysis showed HLA-associated TCR beta chains outstripping equally common others in clonal expansion. Later analysis identified a missense DCLRE1C variant that was linked to TCR beta V- and J-gene trimming.

The specimen was PBMCs. This sequence originates from a man aged 50-60 years in good health and CMV-seropositive. The rearrangement joins TRBV4-3 to TRBJ1-1; perhaps TRBD1 as D (6 bases). DNA for the CDR3: TGCGCCAGCAGCCATTTCCTTGACAGGTCGAACACTGAAGCTTTCTTT. Encoded protein: CASSHFLDRSNTEAFF.